This T cell receptor beta chain came from a study of shared T cell receptors in the human thymus. The germline gives CDR1 SGHDN, CDR2 FVKESK. V was pared by 0 bases and J by 4 bases, with 3 bases of the junction left unmatched. CDR3 length equals 16 residues. TCRdb's copy holds only in-frame clones and misses some; the assay was immunoSEQ multiplex PCR. Of hundreds of thousands of clones in the sample, 70% to 90% were seen once. The same data also went into a second study, on human thymus T cells. From that study: Infants, healthy and Finnish, who were having corrective surgery for congenital heart defects served as donors. In corrective heart surgery, resections were taken, and these provided the thymus tissue. Thymic and blood repertoires seemed to show skewed V and J gene use. Thymic repertoires from unrelated individuals overlapped highly, related research reported.

The sample taken for sequencing was thymocytes. The chain links TRBV14 to TRBJ2-3, with 11 bases identical to TRBD2. The sequence derives from a boy younger than two with a congenital heart defect. The CDR3 region is CASSQEALAGADTQYF. Written as DNA, the CDR3 is TGTGCCAGCAGCCAAGAGGCACTAGCGGGAGCAGATACGCAGTATTTT.